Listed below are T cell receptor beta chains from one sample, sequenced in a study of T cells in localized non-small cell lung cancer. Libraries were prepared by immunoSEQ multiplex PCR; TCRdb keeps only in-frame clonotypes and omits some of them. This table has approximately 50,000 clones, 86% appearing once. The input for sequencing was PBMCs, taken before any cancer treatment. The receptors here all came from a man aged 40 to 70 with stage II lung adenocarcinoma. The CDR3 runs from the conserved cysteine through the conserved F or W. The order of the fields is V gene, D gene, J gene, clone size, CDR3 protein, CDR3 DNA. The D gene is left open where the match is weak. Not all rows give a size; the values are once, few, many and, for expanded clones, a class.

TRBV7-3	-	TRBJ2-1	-	CASSLEGRWFDEQFF	TGTGCCAGCAGCTTAGAAGGGCGTTGGTTCGATGAGCAGTTCTTC
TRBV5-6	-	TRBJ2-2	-	CASSFWGAPGELFF	TGTGCCAGCAGCTTTTGGGGGGCTCCCGGGGAGCTGTTTTTT
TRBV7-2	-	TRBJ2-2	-	CASSFRTNTGELFF	TGTGCCAGCAGCTTCCGGACCAACACCGGGGAGCTGTTTTTT
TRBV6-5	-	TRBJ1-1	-	CASSLYPDSNTEAFF	TGTGCCAGCAGTCTATACCCCGACAGTAACACTGAAGCTTTCTTT
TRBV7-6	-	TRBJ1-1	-	CASSLGGGGTEAFF	TGTGCCAGCAGCTTAGGAGGAGGAGGTACTGAAGCTTTCTTT
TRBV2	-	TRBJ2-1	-	CASSEDRGAGSDEQFF	TGTGCCAGCAGTGAAGATAGGGGGGCCGGTTCCGATGAGCAGTTCTTC
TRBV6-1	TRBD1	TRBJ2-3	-	CASTARQGYTDTQYF	TGTGCCAGCACCGCCCGACAGGGGTACACAGATACGCAGTATTTT
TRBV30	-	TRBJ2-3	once	CAWSSQGSTDTQYF	TGTGCCTGGAGTTCACAGGGTTCCACAGATACGCAGTATTTT
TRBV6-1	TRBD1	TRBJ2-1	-	CASSFAGQERNEQFF	TGTGCCAGCAGTTTCGCCGGACAGGAAAGAAATGAGCAGTTCTTC
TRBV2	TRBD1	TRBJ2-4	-	CASSRRAPGGNIQYF	TGTGCCAGCTCCCGCCGGGCTCCAGGGGGAAACATTCAGTACTTC
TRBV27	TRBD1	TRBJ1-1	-	CASKGQGYTEAFF	TGTGCCAGCAAGGGACAGGGTTACACTGAAGCTTTCTTT
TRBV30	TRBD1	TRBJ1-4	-	CACEDRVPNEKLFF	TGTGCCTGCGAAGACAGGGTACCTAATGAAAAACTGTTTTTT
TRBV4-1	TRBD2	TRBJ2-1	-	CASSQDNLAGANNEQFF	TGCGCCAGCAGCCAGGACAATCTAGCGGGGGCTAACAATGAGCAGTTCTTC
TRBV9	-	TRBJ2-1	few	CASSVDNGGTNEQFF	TGTGCCAGCAGCGTAGATAACGGGGGCACCAATGAGCAGTTCTTC
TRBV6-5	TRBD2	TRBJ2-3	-	CASSPGTSGVNQYF	TGTGCCAGCAGTCCCGGGACTAGCGGGGTTAATCAGTATTTT
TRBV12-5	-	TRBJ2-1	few	CASGLPTATSPFGRFF	TGTGCTAGTGGTTTGCCCACAGCTACATCACCCTTCGGCAGGTTCTTC
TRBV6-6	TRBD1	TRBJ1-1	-	CASSYLDRGSTEAFF	TGTGCCAGCAGTTACCTGGACAGGGGGAGCACTGAAGCTTTCTTT
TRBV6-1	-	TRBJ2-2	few	CASSGTGELFF	TGTGCCAGCAGCGGAACCGGGGAGCTGTTTTTT
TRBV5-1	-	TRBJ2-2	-	CASSPLGANTGELFF	TGCGCCAGCAGCCCCCTGGGCGCGAACACCGGGGAGCTGTTTTTT
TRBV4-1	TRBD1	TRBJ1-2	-	CASSQEGGKGEIYGYTF	TGCGCCAGCAGCCAAGAAGGGGGCAAGGGGGAGATCTATGGCTACACCTTC
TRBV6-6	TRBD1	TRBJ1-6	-	CASSLGQGYRSPLHF	TGTGCCAGCAGTTTAGGACAGGGTTATAGATCACCCCTCCACTTT
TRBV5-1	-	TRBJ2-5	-	CASAEILQETQYF	TGCGCCAGCGCGGAAATACTCCAAGAGACCCAGTACTTC
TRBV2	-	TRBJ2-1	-	CASSPGGRANEQFF	TGTGCCAGCAGCCCTGGGGGCCGGGCAAATGAGCAGTTCTTC
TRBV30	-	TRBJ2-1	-	CAWNLRGAYNEQFF	TGTGCCTGGAACCTCAGGGGGGCCTACAATGAGCAGTTCTTC
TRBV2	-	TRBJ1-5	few	CASRPPDRPQHF	TGTGCCAGCAGACCCCCTGATCGGCCCCAGCATTTT